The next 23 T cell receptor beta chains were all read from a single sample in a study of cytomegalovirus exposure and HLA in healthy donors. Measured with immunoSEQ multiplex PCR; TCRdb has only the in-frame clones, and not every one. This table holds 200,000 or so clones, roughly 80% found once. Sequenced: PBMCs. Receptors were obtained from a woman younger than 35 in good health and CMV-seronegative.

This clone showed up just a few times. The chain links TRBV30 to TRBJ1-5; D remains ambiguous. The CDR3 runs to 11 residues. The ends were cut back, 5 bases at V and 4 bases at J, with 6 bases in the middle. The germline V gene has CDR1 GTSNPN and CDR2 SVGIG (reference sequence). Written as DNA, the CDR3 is TGTGCCTGGGGTATTAATCAGCCCCAGCATTTT. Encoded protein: CAWGINQPQHF.

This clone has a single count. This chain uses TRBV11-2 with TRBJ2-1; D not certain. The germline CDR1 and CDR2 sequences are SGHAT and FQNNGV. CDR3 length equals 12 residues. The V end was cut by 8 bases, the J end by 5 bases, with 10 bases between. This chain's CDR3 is CASALGNNEQFF. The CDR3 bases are TGTGCCAGCGCCCTAGGAAACAATGAGCAGTTCTTC.

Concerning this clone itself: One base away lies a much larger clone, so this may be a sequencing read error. CDR3 sequence: CASSPGTANTGELFF. CDR3 sequence (DNA): TGTGCCAGCAGCCCCGGGACAGCGAACACCGGGGAGCTGTTTTTT. The chain is built from TRBV7-3 and TRBJ2-2; 7 bases agree with TRBD1. This CDR3 comprises 15 residues. V was clipped by 5 bases and J by 0 bases; unmatched bases: 3. Germline V gene lookup returns CDR1 SGHTA and CDR2 FQGTGA.

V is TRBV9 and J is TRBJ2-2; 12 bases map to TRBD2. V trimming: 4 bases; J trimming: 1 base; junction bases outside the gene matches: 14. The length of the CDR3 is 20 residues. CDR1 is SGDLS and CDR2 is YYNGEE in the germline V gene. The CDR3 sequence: CASSSYRTSGKVQNTGELFF. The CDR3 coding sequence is TGTGCCAGCAGCTCCTATCGGACTAGCGGGAAGGTTCAGAACACCGGGGAGCTGTTTTTT.

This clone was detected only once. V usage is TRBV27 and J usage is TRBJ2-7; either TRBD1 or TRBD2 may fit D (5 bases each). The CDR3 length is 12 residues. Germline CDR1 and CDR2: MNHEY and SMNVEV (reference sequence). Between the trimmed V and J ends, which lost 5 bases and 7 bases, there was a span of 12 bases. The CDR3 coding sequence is TGTGCCAGCAGTCCGCCGGGGCTTGAGCAGTACTTC. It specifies CASSPPGLEQYF.

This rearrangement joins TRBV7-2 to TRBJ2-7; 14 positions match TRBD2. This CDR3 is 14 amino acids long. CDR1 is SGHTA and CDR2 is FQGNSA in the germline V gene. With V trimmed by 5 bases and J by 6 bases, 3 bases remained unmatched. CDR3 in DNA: TGTGCCAGCAGCGGGACTAGCGGGAGAGCCGAGCAGTACTTC. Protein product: CASSGTSGRAEQYF.

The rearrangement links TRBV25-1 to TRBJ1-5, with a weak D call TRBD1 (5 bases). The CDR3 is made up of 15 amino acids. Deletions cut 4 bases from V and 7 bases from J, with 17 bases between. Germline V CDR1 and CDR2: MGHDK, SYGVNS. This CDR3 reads CASSAFGAPDQPQHF. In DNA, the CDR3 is TGTGCCAGCAGTGCTTTCGGGGCGCCGGACCAGCCCCAGCATTTT.

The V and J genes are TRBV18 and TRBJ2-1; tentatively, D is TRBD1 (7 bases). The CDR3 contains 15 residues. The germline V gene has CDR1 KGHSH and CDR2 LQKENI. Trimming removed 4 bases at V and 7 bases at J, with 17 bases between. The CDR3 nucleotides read TGTGCCAGCTCACAACGGTCAGGGGGGAGGAATGAGCAGTTCTTC. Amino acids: CASSQRSGGRNEQFF.

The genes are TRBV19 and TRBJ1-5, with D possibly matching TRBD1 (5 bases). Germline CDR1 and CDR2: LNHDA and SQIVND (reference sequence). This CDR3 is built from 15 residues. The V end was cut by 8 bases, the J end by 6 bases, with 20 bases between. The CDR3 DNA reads TGTGCCAGTGAGCAAAGGGGCGGGTTGGGTCAGCCCCAGCATTTT. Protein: CASEQRGGLGQPQHF. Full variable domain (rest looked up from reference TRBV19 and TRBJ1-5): DGGITQSPKYLFRKEGQNVTLSCEQNLNHDAMYWYRQDPGQGLRLIYYSQIVNDFQKGDIAEGYSVSREKKESFPLTVTSAQKNPTAFYLCASEQRGGLGQPQHFGDGTRLSIL.

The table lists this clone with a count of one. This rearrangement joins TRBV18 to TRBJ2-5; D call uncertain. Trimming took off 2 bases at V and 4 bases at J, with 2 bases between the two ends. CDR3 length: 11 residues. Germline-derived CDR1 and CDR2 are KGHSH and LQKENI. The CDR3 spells CASSPGETQYF. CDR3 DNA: TGTGCCAGCTCACCAGGAGAGACCCAGTACTTC.

CDR3 sequence (DNA): TGTGCCAGCAGCTTGGACGGCAGGGTGGACACTGAAGCTTTCTTT. Its protein product is CASSLDGRVDTEAFF. The chain is built from TRBV5-4 and TRBJ1-1, with a possible D match to TRBD1 (5 bases). V was cut by 0 bases and J by 3 bases, with 12 bases left in between. Germline V gene lookup returns CDR1 SGHNT and CDR2 YYREEE (reference sequence). This CDR3 has 15 residues.

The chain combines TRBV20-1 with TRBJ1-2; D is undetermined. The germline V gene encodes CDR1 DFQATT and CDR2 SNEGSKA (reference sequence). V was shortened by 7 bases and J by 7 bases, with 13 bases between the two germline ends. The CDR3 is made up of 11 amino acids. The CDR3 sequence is CSVKTPGGYTF. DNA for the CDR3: TGCAGTGTAAAGACTCCCGGTGGCTACACCTTC.

CDR3 coding DNA: TGTGCCAGCAGCCCCCAAGTACTAGCGTTCACAGATACGCAGTATTTT. It yields the protein CASSPQVLAFTDTQYF. The chain carries TRBV9 and TRBJ2-3, with 7 positions matching TRBD2. The trim removed 4 bases at V and 2 bases at J, leaving 10 bases unmatched. From germline, CDR1 is SGDLS and CDR2 YYNGEE. This CDR3 has 16 residues.

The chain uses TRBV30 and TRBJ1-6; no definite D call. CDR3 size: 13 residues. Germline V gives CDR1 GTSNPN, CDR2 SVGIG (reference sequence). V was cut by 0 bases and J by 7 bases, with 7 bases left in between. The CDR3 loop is CAWSVRLNSPLHF. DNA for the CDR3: TGTGCCTGGAGTGTACGCCTGAATTCACCCCTCCACTTT. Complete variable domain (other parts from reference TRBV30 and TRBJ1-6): SQTIHQWPATLVQPVGSPLSLECTVEGTSNPNLYWYRQAAGRGLQLLFYSVGIGQISSEVPQNLSASRPQDRQFILSSKKLLLSDSGFYLCAWSVRLNSPLHFGNGTRLTVT.

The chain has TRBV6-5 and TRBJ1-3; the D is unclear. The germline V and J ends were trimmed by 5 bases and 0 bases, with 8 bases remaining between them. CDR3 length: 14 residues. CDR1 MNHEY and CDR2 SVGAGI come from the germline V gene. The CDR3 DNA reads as TGTGCCAGCAGTAACACAGTCTCTGGAAACACCATATATTTT. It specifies CASSNTVSGNTIYF.

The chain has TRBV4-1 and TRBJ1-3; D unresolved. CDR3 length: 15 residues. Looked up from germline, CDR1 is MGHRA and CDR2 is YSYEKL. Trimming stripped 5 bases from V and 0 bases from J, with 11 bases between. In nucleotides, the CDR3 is TGCGCCAGCAGCTTTCGTGGCAGCTCTGGAAACACCATATATTTT. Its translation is CASSFRGSSGNTIYF.

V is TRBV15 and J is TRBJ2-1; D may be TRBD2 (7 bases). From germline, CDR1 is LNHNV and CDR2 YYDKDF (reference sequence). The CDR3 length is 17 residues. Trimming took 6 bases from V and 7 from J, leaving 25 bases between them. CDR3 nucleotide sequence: TGTGCCACCAGGGCTAGTAGGGAGGGGGGGCGTGTGAATGAGCAGTTCTTC. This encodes CATRASREGGRVNEQFF.

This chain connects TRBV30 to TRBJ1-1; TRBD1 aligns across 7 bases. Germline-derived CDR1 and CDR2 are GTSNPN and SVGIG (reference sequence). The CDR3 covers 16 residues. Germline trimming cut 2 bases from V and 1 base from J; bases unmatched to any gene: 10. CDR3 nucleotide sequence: TGTGCCTGGAGTCCCTCCTACGGGACAGCGAACACTGAAGCTTTCTTT. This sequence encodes CAWSPSYGTANTEAFF.

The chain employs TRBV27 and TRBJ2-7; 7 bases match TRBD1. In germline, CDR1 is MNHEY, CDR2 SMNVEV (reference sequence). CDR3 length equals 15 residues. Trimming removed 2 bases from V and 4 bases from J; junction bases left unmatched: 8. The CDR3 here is CASSLGGDSIYEQYF. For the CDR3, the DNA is TGTGCCAGCAGTTTAGGTGGGGACAGTATTTACGAGCAGTACTTC.

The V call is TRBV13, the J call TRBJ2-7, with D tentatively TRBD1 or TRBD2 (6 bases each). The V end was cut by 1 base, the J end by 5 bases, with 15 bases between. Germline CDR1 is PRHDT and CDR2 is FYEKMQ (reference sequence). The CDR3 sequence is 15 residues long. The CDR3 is CASSLVGGTPNEQYF. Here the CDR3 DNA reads TGTGCCAGCAGCTTAGTGGGGGGCACGCCCAACGAGCAGTACTTC.

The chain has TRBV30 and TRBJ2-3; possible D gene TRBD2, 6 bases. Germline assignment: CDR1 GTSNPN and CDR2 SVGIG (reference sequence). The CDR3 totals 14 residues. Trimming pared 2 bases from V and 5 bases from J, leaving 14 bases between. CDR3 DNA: TGTGCCTGGAGTCGGGGGAAGAGGCTAGATACGCAGTATTTT. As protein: CAWSRGKRLDTQYF.

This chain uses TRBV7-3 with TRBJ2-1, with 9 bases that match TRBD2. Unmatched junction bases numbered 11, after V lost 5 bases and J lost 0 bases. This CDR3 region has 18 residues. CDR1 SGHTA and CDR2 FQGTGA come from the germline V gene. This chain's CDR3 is CASSHYGRSGSSYNEQFF. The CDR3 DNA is TGTGCCAGCAGCCATTATGGGCGTAGCGGGAGCTCCTACAATGAGCAGTTCTTC.

The CDR3 DNA follows: TGTGCCTGGAGGGGTCAGGGGGTTAAGGCTTTCTTT. Translated, it gives CAWRGQGVKAFF. The gene calls are TRBV30 and TRBJ1-1; 7 positions match TRBD1. The CDR3 runs to 12 residues. Looked up from germline, CDR1 is GTSNPN and CDR2 is SVGIG (reference sequence). V lost 3 bases, J lost 11 bases, and 9 bases stayed unmatched.